Only a few counts were recorded for the clone carrying this TCR beta chain. Its matching antigen is unknown. These data are taken from a study of identical twins. Study-level findings and limits: Out-of-frame beta chain sequences displayed weaker excess sharing between twins. Insertions were fewer in abundant cord blood beta clonotypes, whereas memory repertoires showed none of this pattern.

CDR1 is SGHTA, CDR2 FQGNSA, per germline. The J segment lost 8 bases and the V segment lost 1 base, leaving 5 bases of the junction unmatched. The CDR3 loop spans 15 amino acids. Template switching added a universal primer site; cDNA carried unique molecular identifiers. TCRdb re-derived calls from the 5' RACE reads in MiXCR, one entry per CDR3 protein. Of some 1,600,000 distinct CDR3 sequences listed, around a third are singletons. The TCR sequence derives from a newborn girl in good health. The V call is TRBV7-2, the J call TRBJ1-2; 12 bases match TRBD1. The specimen was cord blood. CDR3 in DNA: TGTGCCAGCAGCTTAGTTGGGACAGGGGGCGGGGGCTACACCTTC. It is translated as CASSLVGTGGGGYTF.